This TCR beta chain appears in the sequencing data of a study of cytomegalovirus exposure and HLA in healthy donors. As for the study in general: Earlier results showed 117 million unique TCR beta sequences derived from approximately 170 million T cells. The study's findings and limits: Listed as cytomegalovirus-associated were 150 or so TCR beta chains. A link between a missense DCLRE1C variant and TCR beta V- and J-gene trimming emerged from a later analysis. Confirmation in vitro established that a few CMV-associated chains were specific for CMV antigens.

The CDR3 contains 15 residues. V dropped 3 bases and J dropped 3; count of bases not matched to a gene: 4. Per the germline V gene, CDR1 is SGHDT and CDR2 is YYEEEE. Amplification used 60 Vbeta primers and 13 Jbeta primers. The repertoire was sequenced with immunoSEQ multiplex PCR; TCRdb's copy has only in-frame clones and lacks some. The sample consists of approximately 190,000 clones, 70% of them appearing once. About this clone: Its antigen is as yet unknown.

The chain uses TRBV5-6 and TRBJ2-1; TRBD1 aligns across 9 bases. Sequenced sample: PBMCs. The receptor's source is a man in his forties in good health and CMV-seropositive. CDR3 sequence: CASSYNRGLYNEQFF. CDR3 nucleotide sequence: TGTGCCAGCAGCTACAACAGGGGGCTCTACAATGAGCAGTTCTTC. The variable domain in full, completed from reference TRBV5-6 and TRBJ2-1, reads DAGVTQSPTHLIKTRGQQVTLRCSPKSGHDTVSWYQQALGQGPQFIFQYYEEEERQRGNFPDRFSGHQFPNYSSELNVNALLLGDSALYLCASSYNRGLYNEQFFGPGTRLTVL.